This T cell receptor (beta chain) originates from a study of early T cells in non-severe SARS-CoV-2 infection. Unique molecular identifiers were attached to individual cDNA molecules. TCRdb ran MiXCR on the 5' RACE reads and lists one entry per CDR3 protein. In the table there are about 57,000 distinct CDR3 sequences, more than 8.5% of which are singletons. For this clonotype: Its antigen is not identified.

The CDR3 spans 13 residues. Trimming cost V 3 bases and J 8 bases, with 13 bases left between them. Study-wide points: VDJdb matching skewed toward anti-spike CD8 responses, missing private and CD4 specificities.

The chain uses TRBV12-3 or TRBV12-4 and TRBJ1-2, with D possibly being TRBD1 (6 bases). Sequences were obtained from whole blood. The receptor was derived from an adult who was a healthcare worker with PCR-confirmed SARS-CoV-2 infection or an uninfected control (not recorded which). CDR3: CASSLATGRGYTF. The CDR3 bases are TGTGCCAGCAGTTTGGCTACAGGGCGCGGCTACACCTTC.